A selection of T cell receptor beta chains follows, all from one sample in a study of cytomegalovirus exposure and HLA in healthy donors. Sequencing used immunoSEQ multiplex PCR; TCRdb keeps in-frame clones, though not all of them. In the table there are 81,000 or so clones, less than 65% of which are singletons. Sequencing used PBMCs. The receptors were sampled from a woman aged 25 to 39 in good health and CMV-seropositive. Both conserved end residues are part of each CDR3. Fields, in order: CDR3 protein, CDR3 DNA, J gene, D gene, clone size, V gene. The D gene is left open where the match is weak. Clone size appears in some rows only: once, few, many, or a class for an expanded clone.

CASSTRQAGNEKLFF,TGTGCCAGCAGCACGAGACAGGCCGGTAATGAAAAACTGTTTTTT,TRBJ1-4,NA,NA,TRBV13
CAWSGGQTIQYF,TGTGCCTGGAGTGGGGGACAAACCATTCAGTACTTC,TRBJ2-4,NA,NA,TRBV30
CASSLGGGANQPQHF,TGTGCCAGCAGCTTAGGGGGAGGGGCAAATCAGCCCCAGCATTTT,TRBJ1-5,NA,NA,TRBV11-2
CASSPNSGGAVETQYF,TGTGCCAGCAGCCCGAACAGTGGGGGGGCAGTAGAGACCCAGTACTTC,TRBJ2-5,NA,NA,TRBV7-3
CASSQGGGRGETQYF,TGTGCCAGCAGCCAAGGCGGTGGAAGGGGGGAGACCCAGTACTTC,TRBJ2-5,NA,NA,TRBV14
CASSEEAGGPYEQYF,TGTGCCAGCAGTGAGGAGGCAGGGGGCCCCTACGAGCAGTACTTC,TRBJ2-7,TRBD1,NA,TRBV2
CASSLVGGSNEQFF,TGCGCCAGTAGCTTGGTTGGCGGATCCAATGAGCAGTTCTTC,TRBJ2-1,NA,NA,TRBV5-1
CAISGGTDFVYGYTF,TGTGCCATCAGTGGAGGGACAGACTTCGTCTATGGCTACACCTTC,TRBJ1-2,TRBD1,NA,TRBV10-3
CASSQAHSYEQYF,TGCGCCAGCAGCCAGGCTCACTCCTACGAGCAGTACTTC,TRBJ2-7,NA,NA,TRBV4-1
CASSFKGGGAVQTQYF,TGTGCCAGCAGCTTCAAAGGGGGGGGCGCCGTACAGACCCAGTACTTC,TRBJ2-5,NA,NA,TRBV7-2
CASSFLIQGEYGYTF,TGTGCCAGCAGCTTCCTCATTCAGGGGGAATATGGCTACACCTTC,TRBJ1-2,TRBD1,NA,TRBV5-5
CASSLVRGQGETQYF,TGTGCCAGCAGCTTGGTGCGGGGGCAGGGCGAGACCCAGTACTTC,TRBJ2-5,NA,once,TRBV5-4
CASSFGGGTDTQYF,TGTGCCAGCTCCTTCGGGGGGGGGACAGATACGCAGTATTTT,TRBJ2-3,TRBD2,NA,TRBV6-5
CASGAGSGESGELFF,TGTGCCAGTGGAGCGGGGTCGGGGGAATCCGGGGAGCTGTTTTTT,TRBJ2-2,TRBD2,NA,TRBV19
CASSPPGQGANEQFF,TGTGCCAGCTCACCACCGGGACAGGGGGCTAATGAGCAGTTCTTC,TRBJ2-1,TRBD1,NA,TRBV18
CASRPGPYYEQYF,TGTGCCAGCAGGCCAGGGCCCTACTACGAGCAGTACTTC,TRBJ2-7,NA,NA,TRBV6-1
CASSFAGPLKSEQFF,TGTGCCAGCAGCTTCGCGGGACCGCTAAAAAGTGAGCAGTTCTTC,TRBJ2-1,NA,NA,TRBV7-3
CATSRDGAGDFQPQHF,TGTGCCACCAGCAGAGATGGGGCAGGAGATTTTCAGCCCCAGCATTTT,TRBJ1-5,NA,NA,TRBV15
CASSSDRGSTEAFF,TGTGCCAGCTCATCCGACAGGGGGTCGACTGAAGCTTTCTTT,TRBJ1-1,TRBD1,NA,TRBV18
CASSRTKGVGEKLFF,TGTGCCAGCAGCCGAACAAAAGGGGTCGGGGAAAAACTGTTTTTT,TRBJ1-4,NA,NA,TRBV5-6
CASSLAAGGNSPLHF,TGTGCCAGCAGCTTAGCCGCAGGGGGTAATTCACCCCTCCACTTT,TRBJ1-6,TRBD1,once,TRBV11-2
CASSDPGTNTEAFF,TGTGCCAGCAGTGACCCCGGGACTAACACTGAAGCTTTCTTT,TRBJ1-1,NA,few,TRBV2
CASRVEGANIQYF,TGTGCCAGCAGGGTGGAGGGGGCGAACATTCAGTACTTC,TRBJ2-4,NA,NA,TRBV6-5
CASSLTAGLSSYEQYF,TGTGCCAGCAGCTTAACGGCAGGGTTAAGCTCCTACGAGCAGTACTTC,TRBJ2-7,NA,few,TRBV7-2
CASSLMGWYQETQYF,TGTGCCAGCAGCTTAATGGGCTGGTACCAAGAGACCCAGTACTTC,TRBJ2-5,NA,NA,TRBV7-2
CASTKHPSARSEQYF,TGTGCCAGCACCAAACACCCGTCGGCTAGGAGCGAGCAGTACTTC,TRBJ2-7,NA,few,TRBV13
CASSPQSSQETQYF,TGTGCCAGTAGTCCCCAATCGAGCCAAGAGACCCAGTACTTC,TRBJ2-5,NA,once,TRBV19
CASSLPSSGVMGEQYF,TGTGCCAGCAGCTTGCCGTCTAGCGGGGTTATGGGCGAGCAGTACTTC,TRBJ2-7,TRBD2,NA,TRBV5-4
CASRPTSSDTQYF,TGTGCCAGCAGACCCACTAGTTCGGATACGCAGTATTTT,TRBJ2-3,NA,NA,TRBV2
CASTKTSTDTQYF,TGTGCCAGCACAAAAACTAGCACAGATACGCAGTATTTT,TRBJ2-3,NA,few,TRBV27
CASSPLPGRDFYNEQFF,TGTGCCAGCTCACCGCTGCCGGGACGGGACTTCTACAATGAGCAGTTCTTC,TRBJ2-1,NA,few,TRBV18
CASSEPGGGTEAFF,TGTGCCAGCAGTGAACCGGGTGGGGGGACTGAAGCTTTCTTT,TRBJ1-1,NA,NA,TRBV6-1
CASSLRSIYNEQFF,TGTGCCAGCAGCTTGCGCAGTATCTACAATGAGCAGTTCTTC,TRBJ2-1,NA,few,TRBV5-6
CASSPQRAGTDTQYF,TGTGCCAGCTCACCCCAGAGGGCGGGCACAGATACGCAGTATTTT,TRBJ2-3,NA,NA,TRBV18
CASEKATGSSYEQYF,TGTGCCAGCGAGAAAGCCACAGGTAGCTCCTACGAGCAGTACTTC,TRBJ2-7,NA,NA,TRBV6-1
CASSYTRQSYTF,TGTGCCAGCAGTTACACCCGACAGAGCTACACCTTC,TRBJ1-2,NA,NA,TRBV6-5
CASSPAGQGNQPQHF,TGTGCCAGCTCACCAGCCGGACAGGGGAATCAGCCCCAGCATTTT,TRBJ1-5,TRBD1,NA,TRBV18
CASSPQGNKLFF,TGTGCCAGCAGTCCACAGGGGAACAAACTGTTTTTT,TRBJ1-4,TRBD1,NA,TRBV28
CASSEQGRNQPQHF,TGTGCCAGCAGTGAGCAGGGGCGAAATCAGCCCCAGCATTTT,TRBJ1-5,NA,NA,TRBV2
CASSWDRPEAFF,TGTGCCAGCAGTTGGGACAGGCCTGAAGCTTTCTTT,TRBJ1-1,TRBD1,few,TRBV6-7
CASSPGREQYF,TGTGCCAGCAGCCCAGGGAGGGAGCAGTACTTC,TRBJ2-7,NA,once,TRBV7-6
CASSLEWGGEQFF,TGTGCCAGCAGCTTAGAGTGGGGGGGTGAGCAGTTCTTC,TRBJ2-1,TRBD2,NA,TRBV7-3
CASSLSRVAEAFF,TGTGCCAGCAGCTTAAGCCGTGTCGCTGAAGCTTTCTTT,TRBJ1-1,NA,NA,TRBV7-9
CASSPQSHYGYTF,TGTGCCAGCAGTCCACAGAGCCACTATGGCTACACCTTC,TRBJ1-2,NA,NA,TRBV28
CASSGTGGAGRETQYF,TGTGCCAGCAGCGGGACGGGGGGGGCGGGGCGAGAGACCCAGTACTTC,TRBJ2-5,TRBD2,few,TRBV7-2
CASSPQGQGGNYGYTF,TGTGCCAGCAGCCCACAAGGACAGGGAGGTAACTATGGCTACACCTTC,TRBJ1-2,TRBD1,once,TRBV5-4
CASSEEDRGGLTTNEKLFF,TGTGCCAGCAGTGAAGAGGACAGGGGGGGTCTGACAACTAATGAAAAACTGTTTTTT,TRBJ1-4,TRBD1,NA,TRBV6-1
CASRREGTGVNTEAFF,TGTGCCAGCAGGAGAGAGGGGACAGGGGTGAACACTGAAGCTTTCTTT,TRBJ1-1,TRBD1,NA,TRBV2
CASSLSGDEQYF,TGCGCCAGCAGCTTATCAGGGGACGAGCAGTACTTC,TRBJ2-7,NA,NA,TRBV5-1
CASSEDWRSGEAFF,TGTGCCAGCAGTGAAGACTGGAGGTCGGGTGAAGCTTTCTTT,TRBJ1-1,NA,NA,TRBV6-1
CSVVAGNEKLFF,TGCAGCGTTGTTGCGGGTAATGAAAAACTGTTTTTT,TRBJ1-4,NA,once,TRBV29-1
CASSKEGGGRSGELFF,TGTGCCAGCAGCAAAGAGGGGGGGGGACGTTCCGGGGAGCTGTTTTTT,TRBJ2-2,NA,once,TRBV21-1
CASTQRRGGNYGYTF,TGTGCCAGTACCCAAAGACGGGGGGGCAACTATGGCTACACCTTC,TRBJ1-2,NA,NA,TRBV19
CASSSPRGSNQPQHF,TGTGCCAGTAGTTCCCCCAGGGGAAGCAATCAGCCCCAGCATTTT,TRBJ1-5,NA,few,TRBV19
CASSSTGISNYGYTF,TGTGCCAGCAGCTCAACCGGGATCTCTAACTATGGCTACACCTTC,TRBJ1-2,NA,NA,TRBV28
CASSLTANYGYTF,TGTGCCAGCAGTTTAACAGCTAACTATGGCTACACCTTC,TRBJ1-2,NA,NA,TRBV27
CASSGLGPGGFGYTF,TGTGCCAGCAGCGGACTCGGGCCAGGGGGTTTTGGCTACACCTTC,TRBJ1-2,TRBD1,NA,TRBV9
CASSGDYTEAFF,TGTGCCAGTTCCGGGGATTACACTGAAGCTTTCTTT,TRBJ1-1,NA,NA,TRBV25-1
CASSLAPSGVGEQYF,TGCGCCAGCAGCTTGGCGCCTAGCGGGGTTGGCGAGCAGTACTTC,TRBJ2-7,TRBD2,NA,TRBV5-1